The T cell receptor beta chain described here comes from a study of human T cells and chemical hapten exposure. Study in general: Patches with 0.01% DPC went on the upper back, and the tests were read at 6 days.

Each CDR3 protein is one row after TCRdb ran MiXCR on the RACE reads. The table shows 65,000 to 85,000 distinct CDR3 sequences, with under 13% occurring only once. The time point is: patch test 1, 2 weeks after DPC sensitization. Treatment defined: therapeutic diphenylcyclopropenone sensitization with weekly scalp DPC. Each patch-test visit's blood sample preceded patch application. Alopecia patients deemed DPC-suitable, aged 18 to 70, excluding pregnancy. Total RNA extraction was carried out from unfractionated whole blood. The receptor's source is a woman aged 45 to 65 with alopecia areata. Some clones in this sample may be carry-over from other donors' samples. The source was whole blood, collected in connection with sensitization to the hapten diphenylcyclopropenone (DPC).

The CDR3 DNA follows: TGCGCCAGCAGCCAGGAAGGGGAACGGCCTTGGGATACGCAGTATTTT. Its translation: CASSQEGERPWDTQYF. V and J are TRBV4-3 and TRBJ2-3, with a weak D call TRBD1 (5 bases). Trimming cost V 3 bases and J 6 bases, with 19 bases left between them. Germline V CDR1 and CDR2: LGHNA, YSLEER. The CDR3 is 16 amino acids.